The present entry profiles one T cell receptor beta chain with its context. Its antigen is not identified. TCRdb's table, derived via immunoSEQ multiplex PCR, lists solely in-frame clones and lacks some. The sample holds some 40,000 clones, around 77% seen once. This CDR3 is 15 amino acids long. Germline loops: CDR1 SGDLS, CDR2 YYNGEE. Trimming stripped 3 bases from V and 3 bases from J, with 13 bases between. This entry comes from a study of CD4 T cells in relation to SARS-CoV-2 and coronaviruses. Background on the study: After 10 days of antigen culture, PBMC TCR beta CDR3s were sequenced. Crossreactive spike epitopes shared across donors were mapped to their HLA restriction.

General observations from the study: No crossreactivity against non-spike viral proteins was tested here. Pre-pandemic and post-infection samples never came from the same donor.

The origin of this receptor is an adult with COVID-19. The rearrangement uses TRBV9 and TRBJ2-1, with a possible D match to TRBD1 (5 bases). Specimen: memory CD4+ T cells from PBMCs, cultured in vitro. The CDR3 nucleotides read TGTGCCAGCAGCGCGCAGACAGTAAACTACAATGAGCAGTTCTTC. It translates to CASSAQTVNYNEQFF.